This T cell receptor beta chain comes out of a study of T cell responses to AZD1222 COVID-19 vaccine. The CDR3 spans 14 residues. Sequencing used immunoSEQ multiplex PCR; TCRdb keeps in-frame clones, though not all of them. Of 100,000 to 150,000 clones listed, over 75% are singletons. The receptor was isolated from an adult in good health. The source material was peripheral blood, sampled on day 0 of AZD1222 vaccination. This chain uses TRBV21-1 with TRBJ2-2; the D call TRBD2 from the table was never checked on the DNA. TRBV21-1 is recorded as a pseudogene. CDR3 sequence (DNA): TGTGCCAGCAGCAAACACTACCCCACCGGGGAGCTGTTTTTT. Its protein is CASSKHYPTGELFF.